This entry lists 9 T cell receptor beta chains sequenced from one sample in a study of T cell responses to AZD1222 COVID-19 vaccine. Produced via immunoSEQ multiplex PCR; TCRdb's table is partial and in-frame only. The sample lists about 120,000 clones, approximately 92% occurring once. The sample was peripheral blood, taken on day 0 of AZD1222 vaccination. The receptor set was obtained from an adult in good health.

The sample holds one count of this clone. CDR3 region: CASSFSAGGGLAKNIQYF. The CDR3 DNA follows: TGTGCCAGCAGTTTCTCAGCGGGAGGGGGGCTAGCCAAAAACATTCAGTACTTC. The rearrangement uses TRBV6-2 or TRBV6-3 and TRBJ2-4; 10 bases match TRBD2. The CDR3 runs to 18 residues. Germline CDR1 is MNHEY and CDR2 is SVGEGT. J gave up 0 bases and V 4 bases, and 9 bases lay outside the gene matches.

The DNA for the CDR3 is TGTGCCAGCAGTCAATCCCCGGCTGAGCAGTTCTTC. This codes for CASSQSPAEQFF. The chain couples TRBV27 to TRBJ2-1; no reliable D call. Trimming pared 5 bases from V and 9 bases from J, leaving 11 bases between. Germline assignment: CDR1 MNHEY and CDR2 SMNVEV (reference sequence). The CDR3 contains 12 residues.

The CDR3 loop is CASSKSGGEEKLFF. CDR3 in DNA: TGTGCCAGTAGTAAGTCAGGGGGCGAAGAAAAACTGTTTTTT. V gene TRBV19 combines with J gene TRBJ1-4; TRBD1 agrees at 8 bases. This CDR3 spans 14 amino acids. From germline, CDR1 is LNHDA and CDR2 SQIVND (reference sequence). After removal of 4 bases from V and 8 bases from J, the junction contained 6 bases not matched to a gene. The full variable domain, with the rest looked up from reference TRBV19 and TRBJ1-4, is DGGITQSPKYLFRKEGQNVTLSCEQNLNHDAMYWYRQDPGQGLRLIYYSQIVNDFQKGDIAEGYSVSREKKESFPLTVTSAQKNPTAFYLCASSKSGGEEKLFFGSGTQLSVL.

The chain links TRBV19 to TRBJ2-7; 11 positions agree with TRBD2. The length of the CDR3 is 14 residues. The J segment lost 3 bases and the V segment lost 6 bases, leaving 4 bases of the junction unmatched. In germline, CDR1 is LNHDA, CDR2 SQIVND (reference sequence). The CDR3 reads CASRTSGIVYEQYF. DNA for the CDR3: TGTGCCAGTAGGACTAGCGGGATTGTCTACGAGCAGTACTTC.

This clone was observed a handful of times. This chain uses TRBV2 with TRBJ1-1, with D unclear. The CDR3 has 13 residues. CDR1 is SNHLY and CDR2 is FYNNEI in the germline V gene. The ends were cut back, 6 bases at V and 1 base at J, with 9 bases in the middle. This chain's CDR3 is CASRSSSNTEAFF. The CDR3 DNA follows: TGTGCCAGCAGAAGCAGCTCGAACACTGAAGCTTTCTTT.

V gene TRBV27 combines with J gene TRBJ1-5, with D unclear. V dropped 3 bases and J dropped 3 bases, with 9 bases sitting between them. The CDR3 loop spans 14 amino acids. Germline assignment: CDR1 MNHEY and CDR2 SMNVEV (reference sequence). The DNA of the CDR3 is TGTGCCAGCAGTTTGGGTCGGACCAATCAGCCCCAGCATTTT. Protein: CASSLGRTNQPQHF.

The chain employs TRBV18 and TRBJ2-7; D is unclear. Germline V CDR1 and CDR2: KGHSH, LQKENI. The CDR3 totals 16 residues. The germline V and J ends were trimmed by 5 bases and 2 bases, with 19 bases remaining between them. CDR3 region: CASSTLKLDTTYEQYF. In DNA form, the CDR3 reads TGTGCCAGCTCAACGTTAAAATTAGACACTACCTACGAGCAGTACTTC. Full variable domain (remainder filled in from reference TRBV18 and TRBJ2-7): NAGVMQNPRHLVRRRGQEARLRCSPMKGHSHVYWYRQLPEEGLKFMVYLQKENIIDESGMPKERFSAEFPKEGPSILRIQQVVRGDSAAYFCASSTLKLDTTYEQYFGPGTRLTVT.

The CDR3 region has the DNA TGTGCCAGCAGTGAACTGGGCGAGGATACGCAGTATTTT. Protein: CASSELGEDTQYF. This chain joins TRBV25-1 and TRBJ2-3; D not resolved. CDR3 size: 13 residues. CDR1 is MGHDK and CDR2 is SYGVNS in the germline V gene. Trimming took 2 bases from V and 6 from J, leaving 9 bases between them.

The V gene is TRBV7-3, the J gene TRBJ2-2; D is unresolved. The CDR3 length is 14 residues. Germline loops: CDR1 SGHTA, CDR2 FQGTGA. The V and J ends lost 0 bases and 2 bases respectively, with 4 bases between them. The DNA of the CDR3 is TGTGCCAGCAGCTTAACCGGTAACACCGGGGAGCTGTTTTTT. Protein: CASSLTGNTGELFF.